This TCR beta chain came from a study of early T cells in non-severe SARS-CoV-2 infection. Turning to the study itself: RNA in bulk from unsorted whole blood was sequenced, and chains were unpaired.

The CDR3 covers 15 residues. Looked up from germline, CDR1 is SGHRS and CDR2 is YFSETQ. The V and J ends lost 1 base and 9 bases respectively, with 14 bases between them. Each CDR3 protein is one row after TCRdb ran MiXCR on the 5' RACE reads. Counted here are tens of thousands of distinct CDR3 sequences, over 9.5% occurring once; the ten biggest clones make up 5% to 8%. Overall study findings and caveats: VDJdb matching skewed toward anti-spike CD8 responses, missing private and CD4 specificities.

This clonotype was seen only a few times. Its target is not known. Specimen: whole blood. This TCR came from an adult who was a healthcare worker with PCR-confirmed SARS-CoV-2 infection or an uninfected control (not recorded which). The chain is built from TRBV5-1 and TRBJ1-6, with D maybe TRBD1 (5 bases). Here the CDR3 DNA reads TGCGCCAGCAGCTTGTCCTCCGGGGGTGGTTCACCCCTCCACTTT. Its translation: CASSLSSGGGSPLHF.